The sequence of this T cell receptor beta chain was determined in a study of CD8 T cells in ankylosing spondylitis. The study, taken as a whole, reports: Significantly higher representation of disease-linked clones was reported for matched ankylosing spondylitis synovial fluid. What appeared characteristic of ankylosing spondylitis blood was a TCR beta motif of 7 or 8 highly homologous variants.

Libraries of TCR beta came from quantitative 5'-RACE with molecular barcodes. One entry per CDR3 protein results from TCRdb running MiXCR on the 5' RACE reads. The sample includes hundreds of thousands of distinct CDR3 sequences, 12% of them seen just once. This clonotype was observed a handful of times. Its antigen is not known. Trimming stripped 3 bases from V and 5 bases from J, with 14 bases between. The germline V gene encodes CDR1 MRHNA and CDR2 SNTAGT. The CDR3 contains 15 residues. The sample taken for sequencing was blood, either unsorted or a sorted T cell fraction (not recorded which). This receptor was taken from a male donor with ankylosing spondylitis. This chain links TRBV6-4 with TRBJ2-1; weak D call: TRBD2 (6 bases). The CDR3: CASSDSGDPNNEQFF. The CDR3 DNA is TGTGCCAGCAGTGATAGCGGAGATCCCAACAATGAGCAGTTCTTC.